This T cell receptor beta chain is from a study of blood T cell repertoires in COVID-19. Study in general: Italy, Spain and the United States were the sources of the convalescent and acute COVID-19 samples. T cells, B-cell-depleted T cells, or PBMCs supplied cDNA or gDNA.

Per the original data handling: Amplification of reference gene primers was used by the study to estimate nucleated cell counts. Sequencing used immunoSEQ multiplex PCR; TCRdb keeps in-frame clones, though not all of them. V, J and clone size are taken as reported in that table, and D and trimming were inferred from the DNA itself. The sample has over 150,000 clones; under 80% are singletons. With 1 base clipped from V and 4 bases from J, the junction kept 3 bases outside the gene matches. The length of the CDR3 is 14 residues. Per germline, CDR1 SGHDN and CDR2 FVKESK. The chain combines TRBV14 with TRBJ1-2; the match to TRBD1 covers 7 bases. The receptor was isolated from a woman aged 45-65 years with acute or convalescent COVID-19. Sequencing was done on a sample of peripheral blood. CDR3 sequence reads: CASSQGDRVYGYTF. DNA of the CDR3: TGTGCCAGCAGCCAAGGGGACAGAGTCTATGGCTACACCTTC.